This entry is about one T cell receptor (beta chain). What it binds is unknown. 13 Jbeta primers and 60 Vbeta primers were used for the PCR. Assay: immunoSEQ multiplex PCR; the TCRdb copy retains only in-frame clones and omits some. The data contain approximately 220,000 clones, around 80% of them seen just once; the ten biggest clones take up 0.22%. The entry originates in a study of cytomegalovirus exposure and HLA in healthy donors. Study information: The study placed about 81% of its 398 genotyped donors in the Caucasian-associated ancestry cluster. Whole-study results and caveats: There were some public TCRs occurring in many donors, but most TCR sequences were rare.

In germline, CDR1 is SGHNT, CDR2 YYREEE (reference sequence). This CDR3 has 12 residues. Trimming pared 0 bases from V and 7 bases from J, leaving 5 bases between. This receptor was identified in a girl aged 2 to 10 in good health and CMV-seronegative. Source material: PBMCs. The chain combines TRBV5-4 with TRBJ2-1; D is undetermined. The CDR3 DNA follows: TGTGCCAGCAGCTTGGTGGCTAATGAGCAGTTCTTC. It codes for CASSLVANEQFF.